This T cell receptor (beta chain) stems from a study of control samples from healthy donors and cancer patients. CDR3 length equals 15 residues. Trimming took 6 bases from V and 5 from J; bases not matched to a gene: 11. Germline loops: CDR1 MRHNA, CDR2 SNTAGT. Method: immunoSEQ multiplex PCR; TCRdb's copy keeps in-frame clones and lacks some. This table has over 65,000 clones, about 89% appearing once. The V and J genes are TRBV6-4 and TRBJ2-3; 7 bases line up with TRBD2. The clonotype originates from a woman aged 45-59 years with colorectal cancer. Sample: PBMCs. CDR3 protein: CASSLSGTKGDTQYF. CDR3 in DNA: TGTGCCAGCAGCCTCTCCGGGACTAAAGGAGATACGCAGTATTTT.